This T cell receptor beta chain was retrieved from a study of blood T cell repertoires in COVID-19. The overall study: Acute and convalescent COVID-19 specimens originated in the United States, Italy and Spain. T cells, B-cell-depleted T cells, or PBMCs supplied cDNA or gDNA.

In the original processing: Reference gene primer amplification in the assay estimated nucleated cell counts. Profiling relied on immunoSEQ multiplex PCR, and the TCRdb table lists in-frame clones only, not all of them. From that table come the V and J calls and clone size; the DNA was used to work out D and trimming. The sample includes some 15,000 clones, 75% of them seen just once. The source is a man between 60 and 75 years old with acute or convalescent COVID-19. Material: peripheral blood.

The CDR3 nucleotides are TGTGCCAGCAGTCCCCTAGACAGCCTTAATGAAAAACTGTTTTTT. This translates into CASSPLDSLNEKLFF. This sequence joins TRBV28 and TRBJ1-4; a weak D match, TRBD1 (5 bases). Deletions cut 5 bases from V and 4 bases from J, with 14 bases between. Per the germline V gene, CDR1 is MDHEN and CDR2 is SYDVKM. The CDR3 extends over 15 amino acids.